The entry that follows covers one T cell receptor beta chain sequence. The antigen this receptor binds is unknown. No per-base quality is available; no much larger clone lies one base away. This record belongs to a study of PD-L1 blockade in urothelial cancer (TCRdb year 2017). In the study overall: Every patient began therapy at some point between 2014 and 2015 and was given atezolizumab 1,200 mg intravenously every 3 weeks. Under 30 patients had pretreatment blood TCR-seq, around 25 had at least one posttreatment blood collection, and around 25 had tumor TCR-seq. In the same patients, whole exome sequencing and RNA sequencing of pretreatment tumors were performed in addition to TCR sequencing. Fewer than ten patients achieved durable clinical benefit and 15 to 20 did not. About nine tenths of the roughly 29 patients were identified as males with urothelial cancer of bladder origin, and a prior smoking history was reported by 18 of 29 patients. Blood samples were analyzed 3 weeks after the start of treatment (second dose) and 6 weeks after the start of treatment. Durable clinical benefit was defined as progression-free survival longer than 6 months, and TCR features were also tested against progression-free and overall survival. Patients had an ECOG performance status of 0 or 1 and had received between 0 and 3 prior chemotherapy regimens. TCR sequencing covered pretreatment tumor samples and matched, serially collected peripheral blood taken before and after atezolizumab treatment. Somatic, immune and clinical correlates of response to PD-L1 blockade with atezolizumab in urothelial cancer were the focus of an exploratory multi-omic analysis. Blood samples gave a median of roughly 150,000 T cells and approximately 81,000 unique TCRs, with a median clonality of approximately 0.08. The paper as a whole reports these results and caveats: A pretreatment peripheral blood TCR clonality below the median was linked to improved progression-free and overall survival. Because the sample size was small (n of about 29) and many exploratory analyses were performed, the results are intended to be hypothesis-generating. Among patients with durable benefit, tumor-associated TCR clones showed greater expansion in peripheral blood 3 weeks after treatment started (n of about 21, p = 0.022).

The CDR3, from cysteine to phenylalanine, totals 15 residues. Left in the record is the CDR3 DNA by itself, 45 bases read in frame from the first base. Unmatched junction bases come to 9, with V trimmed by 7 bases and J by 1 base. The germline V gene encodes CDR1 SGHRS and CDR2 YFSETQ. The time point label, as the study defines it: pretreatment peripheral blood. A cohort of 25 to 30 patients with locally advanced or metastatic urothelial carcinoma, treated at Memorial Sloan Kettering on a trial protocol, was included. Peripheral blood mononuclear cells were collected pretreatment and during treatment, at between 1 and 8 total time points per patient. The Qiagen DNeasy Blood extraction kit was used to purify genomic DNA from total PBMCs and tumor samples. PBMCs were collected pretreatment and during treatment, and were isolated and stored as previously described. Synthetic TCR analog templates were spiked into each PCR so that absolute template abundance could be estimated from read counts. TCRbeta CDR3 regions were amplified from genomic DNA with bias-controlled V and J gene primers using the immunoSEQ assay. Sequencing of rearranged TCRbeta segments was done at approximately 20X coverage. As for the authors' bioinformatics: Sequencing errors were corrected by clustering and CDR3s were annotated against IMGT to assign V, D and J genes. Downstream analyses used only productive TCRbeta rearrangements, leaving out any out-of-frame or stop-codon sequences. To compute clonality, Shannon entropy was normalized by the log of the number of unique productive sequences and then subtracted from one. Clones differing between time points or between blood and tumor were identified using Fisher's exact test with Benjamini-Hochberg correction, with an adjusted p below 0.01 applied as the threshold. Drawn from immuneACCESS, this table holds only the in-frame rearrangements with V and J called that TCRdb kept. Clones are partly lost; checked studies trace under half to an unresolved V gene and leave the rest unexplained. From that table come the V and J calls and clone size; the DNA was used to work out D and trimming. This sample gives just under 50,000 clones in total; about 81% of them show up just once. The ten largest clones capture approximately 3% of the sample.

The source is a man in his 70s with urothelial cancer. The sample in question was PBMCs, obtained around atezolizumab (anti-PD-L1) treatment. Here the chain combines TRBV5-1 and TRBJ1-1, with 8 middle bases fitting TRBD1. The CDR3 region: CASGGTGSSNTEAFF. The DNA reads TGCGCCAGCGGGGGGACAGGCTCCTCGAACACTGAAGCTTTCTTT. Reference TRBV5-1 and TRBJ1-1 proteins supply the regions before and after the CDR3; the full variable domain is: KAGVTQTPRYLIKTRGQQVTLSCSPISGHRSVSWYQQTPGQGLQFLFEYFSETQRNKGNFPGRFSGRQFSNSRSEMNVSTLELGDSALYLCASGGTGSSNTEAFFGQGTRLTVV.